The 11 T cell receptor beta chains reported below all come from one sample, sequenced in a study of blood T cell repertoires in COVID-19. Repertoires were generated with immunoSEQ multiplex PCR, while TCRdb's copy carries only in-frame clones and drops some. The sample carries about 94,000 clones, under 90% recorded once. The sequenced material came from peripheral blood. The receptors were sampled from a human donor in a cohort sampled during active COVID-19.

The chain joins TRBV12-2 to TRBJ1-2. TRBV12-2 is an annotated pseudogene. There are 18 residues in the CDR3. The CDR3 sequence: CASRLVPPSGGEIYGYTF. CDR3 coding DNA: TGTGCAAGTCGCTTAGTCCCCCCGTCGGGGGGCGAAATCTATGGCTACACCTTC.

CDR3 bases: TGTGCCAGCAGTGAATTTAAGGGGGGGGCTGGCTACACCTTC. This sequence encodes CASSEFKGGAGYTF. V and J are TRBV6-1 and TRBJ1-2, with D perhaps TRBD1 (6 bases). V lost 2 bases and J 7 bases, leaving 14 bases between the germline ends. CDR3 length: 14 residues. CDR1 and CDR2 (germline): MNHNS, SASEGT.

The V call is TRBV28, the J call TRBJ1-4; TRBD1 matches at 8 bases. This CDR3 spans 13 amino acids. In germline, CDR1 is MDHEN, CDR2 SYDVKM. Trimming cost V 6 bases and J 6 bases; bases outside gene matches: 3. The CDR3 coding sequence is TGTGCCAGCAGCACGGGACAGGATGAAAAACTGTTTTTT. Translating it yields CASSTGQDEKLFF.

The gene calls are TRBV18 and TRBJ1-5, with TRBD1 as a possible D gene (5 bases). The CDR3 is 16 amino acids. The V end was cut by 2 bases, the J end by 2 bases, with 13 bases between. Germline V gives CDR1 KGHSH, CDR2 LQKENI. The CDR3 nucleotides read TGTGCCAGCTCACCATACGGGGGAGGGGGCAATCAGCCCCAGCATTTT. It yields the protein CASSPYGGGGNQPQHF.

The CDR3 sequence is CASSWDRGAAQYF. Written as DNA, the CDR3 is TGTGCCAGCAGCTGGGACAGGGGTGCGGCCCAGTACTTC. The chain has TRBV12-3 or TRBV12-4 and TRBJ2-5; 10 bases fit TRBD1. The CDR3 consists of 13 residues. V was clipped by 6 bases and J by 9 bases; unmatched bases: 7.

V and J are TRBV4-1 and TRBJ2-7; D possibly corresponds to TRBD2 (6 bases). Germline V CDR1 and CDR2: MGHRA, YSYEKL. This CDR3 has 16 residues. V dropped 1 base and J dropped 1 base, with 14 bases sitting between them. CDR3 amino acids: CASSQGAGRKSYEQYF. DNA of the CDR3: TGCGCCAGCAGCCAAGGAGCGGGCAGGAAATCCTACGAGCAGTACTTC.

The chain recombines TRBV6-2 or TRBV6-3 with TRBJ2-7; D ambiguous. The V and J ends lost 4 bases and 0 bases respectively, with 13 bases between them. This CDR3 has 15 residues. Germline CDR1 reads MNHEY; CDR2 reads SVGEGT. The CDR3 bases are TGTGCCAGCAGTTCCCGAAGACTCGCCTCCTACGAGCAGTACTTC. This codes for CASSSRRLASYEQYF.

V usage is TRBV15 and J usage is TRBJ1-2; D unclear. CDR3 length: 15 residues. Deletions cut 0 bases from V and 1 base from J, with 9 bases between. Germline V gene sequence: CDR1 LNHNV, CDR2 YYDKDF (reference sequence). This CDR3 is CATSREADLNYGYTF. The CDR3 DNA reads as TGTGCCACCAGCAGAGAAGCGGACCTTAACTATGGCTACACCTTC. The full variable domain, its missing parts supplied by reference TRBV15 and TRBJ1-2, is DAMVIQNPRYQVTQFGKPVTLSCSQTLNHNVMYWYQQKSSQAPKLLFHYYDKDFNNEADTPDNFQSRRPNTSFCFLDIRSPGLGDTAMYLCATSREADLNYGYTFGSGTRLTVV.

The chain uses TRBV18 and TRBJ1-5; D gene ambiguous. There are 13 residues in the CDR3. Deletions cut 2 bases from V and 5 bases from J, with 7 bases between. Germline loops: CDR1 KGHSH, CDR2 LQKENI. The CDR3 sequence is CASSPWEYQPQHF. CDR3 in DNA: TGTGCCAGCTCACCATGGGAGTATCAGCCCCAGCATTTT. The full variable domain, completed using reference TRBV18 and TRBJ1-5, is NAGVMQNPRHLVRRRGQEARLRCSPMKGHSHVYWYRQLPEEGLKFMVYLQKENIIDESGMPKERFSAEFPKEGPSILRIQQVVRGDSAAYFCASSPWEYQPQHFGDGTRLSIL.

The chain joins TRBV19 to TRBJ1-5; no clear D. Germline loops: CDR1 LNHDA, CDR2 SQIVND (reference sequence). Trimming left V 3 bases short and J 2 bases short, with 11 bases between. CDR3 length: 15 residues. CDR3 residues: CASSIGETGNQPQHF. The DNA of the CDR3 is TGTGCCAGTAGTATTGGTGAGACTGGCAATCAGCCCCAGCATTTT.

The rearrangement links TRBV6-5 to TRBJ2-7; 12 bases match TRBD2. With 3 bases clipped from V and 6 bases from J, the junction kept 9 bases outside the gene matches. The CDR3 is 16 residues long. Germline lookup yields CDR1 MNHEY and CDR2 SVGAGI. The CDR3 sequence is CASSYPWTSGIAEQYF. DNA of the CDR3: TGTGCCAGCAGTTATCCCTGGACTAGCGGGATTGCCGAGCAGTACTTC.